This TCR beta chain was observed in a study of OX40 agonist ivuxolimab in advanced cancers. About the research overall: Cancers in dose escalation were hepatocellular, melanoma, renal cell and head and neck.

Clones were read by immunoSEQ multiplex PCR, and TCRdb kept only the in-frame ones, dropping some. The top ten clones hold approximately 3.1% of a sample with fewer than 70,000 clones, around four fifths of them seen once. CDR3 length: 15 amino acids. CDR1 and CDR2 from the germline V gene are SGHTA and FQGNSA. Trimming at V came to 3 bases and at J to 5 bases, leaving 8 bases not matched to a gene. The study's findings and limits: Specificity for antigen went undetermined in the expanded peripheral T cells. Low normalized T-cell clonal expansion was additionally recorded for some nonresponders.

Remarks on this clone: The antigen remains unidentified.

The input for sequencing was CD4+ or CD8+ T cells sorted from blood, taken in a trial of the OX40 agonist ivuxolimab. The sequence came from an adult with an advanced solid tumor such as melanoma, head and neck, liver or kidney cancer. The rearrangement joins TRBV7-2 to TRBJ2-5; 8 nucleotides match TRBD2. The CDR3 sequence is CASSFDPAGDETQYF. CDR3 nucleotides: TGTGCCAGCAGCTTTGACCCAGCGGGGGATGAGACCCAGTACTTC.